The 8 T cell receptor beta chains below come from one sample, sequenced in a study of cytomegalovirus exposure and HLA in healthy donors. TCRdb's table, derived via immunoSEQ multiplex PCR, lists solely in-frame clones and lacks some. The data hold tens of thousands of clones, with about nine tenths observed a single time. Sequenced sample: PBMCs. The receptors were sampled from a woman aged 25 to 39 in good health and CMV-seronegative.

The chain combines TRBV6-5 with TRBJ1-1; 8 nucleotides match TRBD1. The CDR3 covers 14 residues. CDR1 MNHEY and CDR2 SVGAGI come from the germline V gene. Trimming cost V 5 bases and J 1 base; bases outside gene matches: 3. The CDR3 coding sequence is TGTGCCAGCAGTATAGACAGGGGGAACACTGAAGCTTTCTTT. Its translation: CASSIDRGNTEAFF.

The chain recombines TRBV28 with TRBJ2-7; 9 bases map to TRBD2. Germline V CDR1 and CDR2: MDHEN, SYDVKM. The CDR3 is made up of 13 amino acids. V gave up 6 bases and J gave up 9 bases; unmatched junction bases: 9. Here the CDR3 DNA reads TGTGCCAGCAGCCGACTAGCGGCCGGGGGGCAGTACTTC. Its protein is CASSRLAAGGQYF.

This clone showed up just once. Within the sample, other DNA sequences also encode this same CDR3. V gene TRBV5-4 combines with J gene TRBJ2-4; D is possibly TRBD2 (6 bases). The CDR3 has 13 amino acids. Trimming left V 0 bases short and J 7 bases short, with 8 bases between. The germline V gene encodes CDR1 SGHNT and CDR2 YYREEE (reference sequence). The CDR3 nucleotides read TGTGCCAGCAGCTTGGAGAGCGGGAACATTCAGTACTTC. It is translated as CASSLESGNIQYF. Supplemented by reference TRBV5-4 and TRBJ2-4, the full variable domain reads ETGVTQSPTHLIKTRGQQVTLRCSSQSGHNTVSWYQQALGQGPQFIFQYYREEENGRGNFPPRFSGLQFPNYSSELNVNALELDDSALYLCASSLESGNIQYFGAGTRLSVL.

CDR3 nucleotides: TGTGCCAGTAGTCCCGCAATAAGGGGGGGCTCTGAAGCTTTCTTT. Translation: CASSPAIRGGSEAFF. This chain links TRBV19 with TRBJ1-1, with a tentative D call TRBD1 (6 bases). CDR3 length equals 15 residues. CDR1 and CDR2 (germline): LNHDA, SQIVND (reference sequence). V was cut by 5 bases and J by 6 bases, with 19 bases left in between.

The chain is built from TRBV2 and TRBJ1-1; TRBD1 is a possible D gene (6 bases). CDR1 and CDR2 from the germline V gene are SNHLY and FYNNEI. Trimming removed 9 bases from V and 0 bases from J, with 11 bases in between. The CDR3 runs to 13 residues. In DNA form, the CDR3 reads TGTGCCAGGAGGGGACACGTGAACACTGAAGCTTTCTTT. The encoded protein is CARRGHVNTEAFF.

The chain combines TRBV6-5 with TRBJ1-1; TRBD1 matches 11 bases. Trimming at V came to 4 bases and at J to 4 bases, leaving 8 bases not matched to a gene. Germline V gene lookup returns CDR1 MNHEY and CDR2 SVGAGI. This CDR3 comprises 16 residues. The CDR3 sequence is CASSSITGTGGTEAFF. CDR3 nucleotides: TGTGCCAGCAGTTCGATTACCGGGACAGGGGGCACTGAAGCTTTCTTT.

The sample holds one count of this clone. The chain combines TRBV5-4 with TRBJ1-4; 7 bases match TRBD1. The CDR3 has 15 amino acids. In germline, CDR1 is SGHNT, CDR2 YYREEE (reference sequence). V dropped 2 bases and J dropped 4; count of bases not matched to a gene: 5. In nucleotides, the CDR3 is TGTGCCAGCAGCTTACAGGGGCTTGGTAATGAAAAACTGTTTTTT. Translated: CASSLQGLGNEKLFF. Variable domain in full (rest from reference TRBV5-4 and TRBJ1-4): ETGVTQSPTHLIKTRGQQVTLRCSSQSGHNTVSWYQQALGQGPQFIFQYYREEENGRGNFPPRFSGLQFPNYSSELNVNALELDDSALYLCASSLQGLGNEKLFFGSGTQLSVL.

The chain employs TRBV5-1 and TRBJ2-2, with TRBD2 matching 8 bases. V was clipped by 3 bases and J by 7 bases; unmatched bases: 5. This CDR3 region has 14 residues. Germline V gene data show CDR1 as SGHRS and CDR2 as YFSETQ. The CDR3 sequence: CASSSGGVVGELFF. The DNA for the CDR3 is TGCGCCAGCAGCTCGGGGGGGGTCGTCGGGGAGCTGTTTTTT.